The 32 T cell receptor beta chains below were found in one sample sequenced in a study of blood T cell repertoires in COVID-19. Sequencing used immunoSEQ multiplex PCR; TCRdb keeps in-frame clones, though not all of them. The top ten hold approximately 6.2% of the sample, which has 35,000 to 50,000 clones, 69% seen once. Material for sequencing was peripheral blood. These receptors originate from a man aged 80 or over with acute or convalescent COVID-19.

The chain has TRBV11-2 and TRBJ2-1; no clear D gene. CDR1 SGHAT and CDR2 FQNNGV come from the germline V gene. This CDR3 comprises 11 residues. Between the trimmed V and J ends, which lost 5 bases and 8 bases, there was a span of 7 bases. The CDR3 DNA follows: TGTGCCAGCAGCCAAGAGGATGAGCAGTTCTTC. This codes for CASSQEDEQFF. Together with reference TRBV11-2 and TRBJ2-1, the CDR3 gives the full variable domain: EAGVAQSPRYKIIEKRQSVAFWCNPISGHATLYWYQQILGQGPKLLIQFQNNGVVDDSQLPKDRFSAERLKGVDSTLKIQPAKLEDSAVYLCASSQEDEQFFGPGTRLTVL.

The CDR3 bases are TGTGCCAGCAGCTTAGAATTTACAGGGTACACCGGGGAGCTGTTTTTT. Residues: CASSLEFTGYTGELFF. V gene TRBV7-7 combines with J gene TRBJ2-2, with a tentative D call TRBD1 (6 bases). Germline-derived CDR1 and CDR2 are SSHAT and FNYEAQ (reference sequence). The CDR3 consists of 16 residues. Trimming pared 1 base from V and 3 bases from J, leaving 12 bases between.

CDR3 nucleotides: TGCGCCAGCAGCTCAAGGGGGCCCTTCCAAGAGACCCAGTACTTC. This codes for CASSSRGPFQETQYF. V is TRBV5-1 and J is TRBJ2-5; 7 bases are a match to TRBD1. The CDR3 is 15 residues long. The germline V gene encodes CDR1 SGHRS and CDR2 YFSETQ. Unmatched junction bases numbered 6, after V lost 3 bases and J lost 1 base.

The chain links TRBV7-8 to TRBJ2-2; D call uncertain. Trimming shortened V by 4 bases and J by 1 base, and 4 bases separated the two germline ends. Germline V gives CDR1 SGHVS, CDR2 FQNEAQ. The CDR3 totals 13 residues. CDR3 sequence (DNA): TGTGCCAGCAGCTCCGTGAACACCGGGGAGCTGTTTTTT. This translates into CASSSVNTGELFF.

The J gene is TRBJ1-1, the V gene TRBV5-1, with D hard to call. Germline CDR1 SGHRS, CDR2 YFSETQ. Trimming took 1 base from V and 1 from J, leaving 8 bases between them. CDR3 length equals 14 residues. CDR3 bases: TGCGCCAGCAGCTTGCTTCCGTCGAACACTGAAGCTTTCTTT. Translated: CASSLLPSNTEAFF.

V and J are TRBV4-1 and TRBJ1-1; the D gene is possibly TRBD1 (5 bases). The V and J ends lost 4 bases and 0 bases respectively, with 9 bases between them. Germline lookup yields CDR1 MGHRA and CDR2 YSYEKL. There are 14 residues in the CDR3. The CDR3 bases are TGCGCCAGCAGCCCCAGGGCCCTGAACACTGAAGCTTTCTTT. Encoded protein: CASSPRALNTEAFF.

V and J are TRBV5-1 and TRBJ2-2; D not resolved. Germline V gene data show CDR1 as SGHRS and CDR2 as YFSETQ. Trimming cost V 0 bases and J 3 bases, with 12 bases left between them. The CDR3 sequence is 16 residues long. Here the CDR3 DNA reads TGCGCCAGCAGCTTGGCCGCGGCGCAGCACACCGGGGAGCTGTTTTTT. It encodes CASSLAAAQHTGELFF.

The chain combines TRBV7-2 with TRBJ2-2; 8 nucleotides line up with TRBD2. This CDR3 region has 15 residues. Germline lookup yields CDR1 SGHTA and CDR2 FQGNSA. The V segment lost 3 bases and the J segment 6 bases; nucleotides outside the gene matches: 6. The chain's CDR3 is CASSLRGVGSGELFF. CDR3 coding DNA: TGTGCCAGCAGCTTGCGGGGGGTGGGCTCCGGGGAGCTGTTTTTT. Based on the CDR3 plus reference TRBV7-2 and TRBJ2-2, the full variable domain is GAGVSQSPSNKVTEKGKDVELRCDPISGHTALYWYRQSLGQGLEFLIYFQGNSAPDKSGLPSDRFSAERTGGSVSTLTIQRTQQEDSAVYLCASSLRGVGSGELFFGEGSRLTVL.

The J gene is TRBJ1-2, the V gene TRBV2, with 7 nucleotides matching TRBD1. The CDR3 has 13 residues. Germline CDR1 is SNHLY and CDR2 is FYNNEI. The V and J ends lost 7 bases and 8 bases, in that order; junction bases with no gene match: 10. The CDR3 reads CASNTDRADGYTF. The CDR3 nucleotides read TGTGCCAGCAACACCGACAGGGCTGACGGCTACACCTTC. The whole variable domain, remainder taken from reference TRBV2 and TRBJ1-2, is EPEVTQTPSHQVTQMGQEVILRCVPISNHLYFYWYRQILGQKVEFLVSFYNNEISEKSEIFDDQFSVERPDGSNFTLKIRSTKLEDSAMYFCASNTDRADGYTFGSGTRLTVV.

This sequence joins TRBV12-5 and TRBJ1-1; D is unclear. The V end lost 3 bases, the J end lost 8 bases, and 13 bases lay between the germline ends. CDR1 is LGHNT and CDR2 is FRNRAP in the germline V gene. The CDR3 has 13 amino acids. The CDR3 nucleotides are TGTGCTAGTGGTTTAGATCTAACCCGAGAAGCTTTCTTT. Protein: CASGLDLTREAFF.

This clone came up a few times. The chain combines TRBV12-3 or TRBV12-4 with TRBJ1-4; D is uncertain. This CDR3 contains 13 residues. V lost 4 bases and J lost 3, with 6 bases in between. The CDR3 coding sequence is TGTGCCAGCAGTTCCGGGGCTAATGAAAAACTGTTTTTT. Translating it yields CASSSGANEKLFF.

This clone was observed a handful of times. This chain links TRBV6-5 with TRBJ1-2; 7 bases map to TRBD1. Losses at the gene ends were 6 bases for V and 0 bases for J; bases not matched to a gene: 4. The CDR3 extends over 14 amino acids. The germline V gene has CDR1 MNHEY and CDR2 SVGAGI. In nucleotides, the CDR3 is TGTGCCAGCAGCCGGGACAGTGCTAACTATGGCTACACCTTC. Protein sequence: CASSRDSANYGYTF.

The genes are TRBV12-5 and TRBJ2-2; tentative D call: TRBD1 (6 bases). This CDR3 contains 14 residues. The ends were cut back, 0 bases at V and 8 bases at J, with 10 bases in the middle. CDR1 is LGHNT, CDR2 FRNRAP, per germline. For the CDR3, the DNA is TGTGCTAGTGGTTTGGTGCCCACAGGGGGGGAGCTGTTTTTT. Its protein product is CASGLVPTGGELFF.

The chain is built from TRBV6-1 and TRBJ2-7; 9 positions agree with TRBD1. The CDR3 is made up of 15 amino acids. The junction had 5 bases not matched to a gene; V was cut back by 2 bases and J by 3 bases. CDR1 is MNHNS, CDR2 SASEGT, per germline. The CDR3 here is CASSERTGEDYEQYF. The CDR3 nucleotides read TGTGCCAGCAGTGAAAGGACAGGGGAGGACTACGAGCAGTACTTC.

The chain combines TRBV18 with TRBJ2-2; maybe TRBD2 (5 bases). V was clipped by 4 bases and J by 1 base, with 10 bases between them. Looked up from germline, CDR1 is KGHSH and CDR2 is LQKENI. The CDR3 has 15 residues. The CDR3 protein is CASSLLEGNTGELFF. The CDR3 bases are TGTGCCAGCTCACTTTTAGAGGGGAACACCGGGGAGCTGTTTTTT.

This sequence joins TRBV19 and TRBJ1-2, with D perhaps matching TRBD1 (6 bases). V was cut by 5 bases and J by 4 bases, with 14 bases left in between. This CDR3 has 14 residues. Germline V gene lookup returns CDR1 LNHDA and CDR2 SQIVND (reference sequence). The CDR3 is CASSGPGTLYGYTF. CDR3 coding DNA: TGTGCCAGTAGTGGGCCTGGGACACTCTATGGCTACACCTTC. Supplemented by reference TRBV19 and TRBJ1-2, the full variable domain reads DGGITQSPKYLFRKEGQNVTLSCEQNLNHDAMYWYRQDPGQGLRLIYYSQIVNDFQKGDIAEGYSVSREKKESFPLTVTSAQKNPTAFYLCASSGPGTLYGYTFGSGTRLTVV.

V gene TRBV19 combines with J gene TRBJ1-2; a possible D gene is TRBD1 (6 bases). V was shortened by 9 bases and J by 0 bases, with 20 bases between the two germline ends. The CDR3 spans 16 residues. The V gene's germline CDR1 is LNHDA and CDR2 SQIVND (reference sequence). CDR3 DNA sequence: TGTGCCAGCAACAGGCGGTACAGGGACCCTAACTATGGCTACACCTTC. Translation gives CASNRRYRDPNYGYTF.

V and J are TRBV4-1 and TRBJ2-2; 12 nucleotides align to TRBD1. Per the germline V gene, CDR1 is MGHRA and CDR2 is YSYEKL. The CDR3 consists of 20 residues. V lost 4 bases to trimming and J lost 0 bases; unmatched junction nucleotides: 12. CDR3 in amino acids: CASSPGTGGAWRANTGELFF. The DNA of the CDR3 is TGCGCCAGCAGCCCAGGGACAGGGGGCGCTTGGAGGGCGAACACCGGGGAGCTGTTTTTT.

The chain combines TRBV19 with TRBJ1-2; D not resolved. CDR1 and CDR2 from the germline V gene are LNHDA and SQIVND (reference sequence). The CDR3 runs to 15 residues. V lost 5 bases, J lost 2 bases, and 15 bases lay in between. CDR3 protein: CASSGRLTRNYGYTF. Written as DNA, the CDR3 is TGTGCCAGTAGTGGCAGGTTAACAAGAAACTATGGCTACACCTTC.

This clone was counted once. The chain joins TRBV11-2 to TRBJ2-1; D remains unclear. Germline assignment: CDR1 SGHAT and CDR2 FQNNGV. There are 15 residues in the CDR3. V was trimmed by 2 bases and J by 0 bases, leaving 8 bases between them. In nucleotides, the CDR3 is TGTGCCAGCAGCTTAATGTCGGGCTCCTACAATGAGCAGTTCTTC. Protein sequence: CASSLMSGSYNEQFF.

This chain links TRBV19 with TRBJ1-6; 8 nucleotides line up with TRBD1. CDR1 is LNHDA and CDR2 is SQIVND in the germline V gene (reference sequence). Trimming cost V 5 bases and J 8 bases; bases outside gene matches: 14. This CDR3 comprises 17 residues. CDR3 sequence: CASSEVLAGQGYSPLHF. In nucleotides, the CDR3 is TGTGCCAGTAGTGAAGTCCTGGCCGGACAGGGCTATTCACCCCTCCACTTT.

This clone occurred once. J is TRBJ2-7 and V is TRBV3-1 (or the pseudogene TRBV3-2), with a tentative D call TRBD1 (6 bases). Germline V gene data show CDR1 as LGHDT and CDR2 as YNNKEL (reference sequence). This CDR3 is 13 amino acids long. Trimming took 2 bases from V and 6 from J, leaving 11 bases between them. CDR3 loop: CASSQSTGSEQYF. CDR3 nucleotide sequence: TGTGCCAGCAGCCAATCCACAGGGAGCGAGCAGTACTTC.

The sample holds a few counts of this clone. This chain joins TRBV6-6 and TRBJ1-1; 8 bases match TRBD1. Trimming took 4 bases from V and 5 from J; bases not matched to a gene: 9. Germline CDR1 is MNHNY and CDR2 is SVGAGI (reference sequence). The CDR3 runs to 15 residues. The CDR3 nucleotides are TGTGCCAGCAGTTTCGGGGACAGGAGTACGACTGAAGCTTTCTTT. Translation gives CASSFGDRSTTEAFF.

This chain links TRBV6-2 or TRBV6-3 with TRBJ2-1; 7 positions match TRBD2. The J segment lost 3 bases and the V segment lost 0 bases, leaving 17 bases of the junction unmatched. There are 20 residues in the CDR3. The V gene's germline CDR1 is MNHEY and CDR2 SVGEGT. DNA of the CDR3: TGTGCCAGCAGTTACTCGGTAAACTTGCGCGGGAGTGATAACTACAATGAGCAGTTCTTC. It yields the protein CASSYSVNLRGSDNYNEQFF.

This sequence joins TRBV7-6 and TRBJ1-2; D may be TRBD1 (5 bases). CDR1 is SGHVS and CDR2 is FNYEAQ in the germline V gene. V shed 4 bases and J shed 1 base, with 13 bases lying between them. The CDR3 runs to 15 residues. CDR3 sequence (DNA): TGTGCCAGCAGCTCCTGGACCGACAGTAACTATGGCTACACCTTC. Its protein is CASSSWTDSNYGYTF. The full variable domain, its missing parts supplied by reference TRBV7-6 and TRBJ1-2, is GAGVSQSPRYKVTKRGQDVALRCDPISGHVSLYWYRQALGQGPEFLTYFNYEAQQDKSGLPNDRFSAERPEGSISTLTIQRTEQRDSAMYRCASSSWTDSNYGYTFGSGTRLTVV.

This clone was seen a handful of times. Here the CDR3 DNA reads TGTGCCAGCAGCTCTACCTCGGACACTGAAGCTTTCTTT. The encoded protein is CASSSTSDTEAFF. The genes are TRBV7-8 and TRBJ1-1; D ambiguous. CDR3 length: 13 amino acids. Germline-derived CDR1 and CDR2 are SGHVS and FQNEAQ. Trimming took off 4 bases at V and 3 bases at J, with 9 bases between the two ends.

The CDR3 sequence: CASSDLGSGNEKLFF. The CDR3 nucleotides read TGTGCCAGCAGTGATTTGGGAAGCGGTAATGAAAAACTGTTTTTT. V gene TRBV6-1 combines with J gene TRBJ1-4; no clear D. Germline CDR1 and CDR2: MNHNS and SASEGT. V lost 3 bases, J lost 4 bases, and 12 bases lay in between. The CDR3 is made up of 15 amino acids.

In this sample, this clone turned up once. V is TRBV4-2 and J is TRBJ2-2, with 10 bases lining up with TRBD2. The J segment lost 3 bases and the V segment lost 3 bases, leaving 7 bases of the junction unmatched. The CDR3 has 17 amino acids. Germline CDR1 and CDR2: LGHNA and YNFKEQ. Here the CDR3 reads CASSQTVSGGYTGELFF. CDR3 sequence (DNA): TGTGCCAGCAGCCAGACAGTTAGCGGGGGGTACACCGGGGAGCTGTTTTTT.

There are a few counts of this clone. The chain uses TRBV19 and TRBJ2-7, with 10 bases that match TRBD1. The CDR3 has 14 amino acids. Germline CDR1 is LNHDA and CDR2 is SQIVND (reference sequence). Unmatched junction bases numbered 8, after V lost 7 bases and J lost 5 bases. The CDR3 reads CASNTGTGDDEQYF. The CDR3 DNA follows: TGTGCCAGTAATACCGGGACAGGGGATGACGAGCAGTACTTC.

J is TRBJ1-1 and V is TRBV15; D not certain. The V end was cut by 1 base, the J end by 5 bases, with 11 bases between. Germline loops: CDR1 LNHNV, CDR2 YYDKDF (reference sequence). The CDR3 loop spans 14 amino acids. CDR3 nucleotide sequence: TGTGCCACCAGCAGAGTTGCGGGCGAGACTGAAGCTTTCTTT. Amino acids: CATSRVAGETEAFF.

The V and J genes are TRBV7-9 and TRBJ2-5, with TRBD1 matching over 8 bases. After removal of 9 bases from V and 0 bases from J, the junction contained 3 bases not matched to a gene. The germline gives CDR1 SEHNR, CDR2 FQNEAQ (reference sequence). The CDR3 covers 13 residues. As DNA, the CDR3 is TGTGCCAGGACGACAGGGGACCAAGAGACCCAGTACTTC. It yields the protein CARTTGDQETQYF.

This chain links TRBV3-1 (or the pseudogene TRBV3-2) with TRBJ2-7; no reliable D call. V was pared by 1 base and J by 2 bases, with 9 bases between. The CDR3 loop spans 14 amino acids. From germline, CDR1 is LGHDT and CDR2 YNNKEL (reference sequence). CDR3 nucleotide sequence: TGTGCCAGCAGCCAAGTCAGTACCACCTACGAGCAGTACTTC. Amino acids: CASSQVSTTYEQYF.